This T cell receptor beta chain was profiled in a study of siplizumab effects on memory and regulatory T cells. General study points: The diversity of naive T cells seemed greater than that of memory cells, and their alloresponse contribution seemed major. It was never confirmed that proliferating Tregs from siplizumab cultures were suppressive. Tracing alloreactive clones into unstimulated subsets worked for only a minor fraction of them.

Only one count was recorded for this clone. Its antigen remains unidentified. V lost 0 bases, J lost 5 bases, and 9 bases stayed unmatched. Germline CDR1 reads SGHRS; CDR2 reads YFSETQ. The CDR3 has 16 residues. Libraries were prepared by immunoSEQ multiplex PCR; TCRdb keeps only in-frame clonotypes and omits some of them. The sample has 90,000 to 110,000 clones, about 91% seen once; the top ten hold about 0.75%. The TCR sequence derives from a human donor in good health. The chain has TRBV5-1 and TRBJ1-1, with TRBD1 matching 8 bases. Sequences were obtained from Tregs sorted from blood. DNA for the CDR3: TGCGCCAGCAGCTTGGGGTCTACAGGGGGGTGGACTGAAGCTTTCTTT. Translating it yields CASSLGSTGGWTEAFF.